The 16 T cell receptor beta chains given below trace back to one sample, sequenced in a study of blood T cells in healthy people across ages. With a J-beta primer mix and a sample-barcoded 5' primer, a second PCR ran about 7 to 12 cycles. TCRdb independently ran MiXCR on the 5' RACE reads; one entry per CDR3 protein. In the table there are under 950,000 distinct CDR3 sequences, 22% of which are singletons. Sequencing was performed on blood. All receptors come from a man between 65 and 85 years old in good health.

V is TRBV3-1 and J is TRBJ2-1; TRBD1 or TRBD2 may be the D gene (5 bases each). CDR1 and CDR2 from the germline V gene are LGHDT and YNNKEL (reference sequence). The CDR3 has 16 residues. Trimming removed 4 bases from V and 1 base from J, with 14 bases in between. The CDR3, as DNA: TGTGCCAGCAGCCCCTCCGGGGCGAAGTCCTACAATGAGCAGTTCTTC. Encoded protein: CASSPSGAKSYNEQFF.

This clonotype was recorded a few times. This rearrangement joins TRBV12-3 or TRBV12-4 to TRBJ2-1; 9 nucleotides align to TRBD2. The tail of the sequence fits TRBJ2-5 better, so the J call may be wrong. There are 16 residues in the CDR3. DNA for the CDR3: TGTGCCAGCAGTTTTGAGTCTAGCGGGGTACAAGAAGCCCAGTACTTC. This gives the protein CASSFESSGVQEAQYF.

This clonotype occurred a few times. V is TRBV12-5 and J is TRBJ2-5; D is tentatively TRBD1 or TRBD2 (5 bases each). Per the germline V gene, CDR1 is LGHNT and CDR2 is FRNRAP. This CDR3 spans 15 amino acids. Deletions cut 4 bases from V and 5 bases from J, with 17 bases between. The CDR3 is CASGWSGGEYETQYF. In DNA form, the CDR3 reads TGTGCTAGTGGTTGGAGTGGGGGAGAGTATGAGACCCAGTACTTC.

This clonotype has more than one count but fewer than ten. This rearrangement joins TRBV4-3 to TRBJ2-1; 13 bases line up with TRBD2. This CDR3 is 16 amino acids long. CDR1 and CDR2 from the germline V gene are LGHNA and YSLEER. V trimming: 1 base; J trimming: 15 bases; junction bases outside the gene matches: 12. CDR3 nucleotides: TGCGCCAGCAGCCAAGTAGCGACTAGCGGGAGGTACAGGCTGTTCTTC. Its protein product is CASSQVATSGRYRLFF.

This chain links TRBV18 with TRBJ2-5; 9 nucleotides match TRBD2. The J segment lost 4 bases and the V segment lost 6 bases, leaving 9 bases of the junction unmatched. Germline CDR1 and CDR2: KGHSH and LQKENI. The CDR3 runs to 15 residues. The CDR3 region is CASSQEAGGGETQYF. The CDR3 DNA follows: TGTGCCAGCTCTCAGGAAGCGGGAGGAGGAGAGACCCAGTACTTC.

The chain recombines TRBV7-2 with TRBJ2-2; D is uncertain. This CDR3 has 15 residues. The germline CDR1 and CDR2 sequences are SGHTA and FQGNSA. V was pared by 2 bases and J by 4 bases, with 11 bases between. CDR3 coding DNA: TGTGCCAGCAGCTTACCAATGTACTCCACCGGGGAGCTGTTTTTT. Translated, it gives CASSLPMYSTGELFF.

This clonotype was detected many times. J is TRBJ2-7 and V is TRBV19; the D is unclear. Germline values: CDR1 LNHDA, CDR2 SQIVND (reference sequence). The CDR3 is 13 amino acids. The germline V and J ends were trimmed by 3 bases and 0 bases, with 6 bases remaining between them. The CDR3 sequence is CASSILPSYEQYF. In nucleotides, the CDR3 is TGTGCCAGTAGTATTTTGCCCTCCTACGAGCAGTACTTC.

The chain joins TRBV30 to TRBJ2-1, with D hard to call. Germline V gives CDR1 GTSNPN, CDR2 SVGIG (reference sequence). The CDR3 length is 13 residues. With 0 bases removed from V and 4 bases from J, the gap between germline ends came to 7 bases. Here the CDR3 reads CAWSVQMYNEQFF. CDR3 bases: TGTGCCTGGAGTGTACAAATGTACAATGAGCAGTTCTTC.

V gene TRBV20-1 combines with J gene TRBJ1-2; perhaps TRBD1 as D (5 bases). The CDR3 totals 14 residues. The germline V gene encodes CDR1 DFQATT and CDR2 SNEGSKA (reference sequence). V was trimmed by 7 bases and J by 0 bases, leaving 15 bases between them. The CDR3 sequence: CSVPRQPSNYGYTF. The CDR3 DNA follows: TGCAGTGTCCCCCGACAGCCTTCTAACTATGGCTACACCTTC.

V is TRBV29-1 and J is TRBJ1-2; D is perhaps TRBD1 (6 bases). The length of the CDR3 is 16 residues. CDR1 is SQVTM and CDR2 is ANQGSEA in the germline V gene. Between the trimmed V and J ends, which lost 3 bases and 0 bases, there was a span of 17 bases. The CDR3 is CSVETGSAGANYGYTF. The CDR3 coding sequence is TGCAGCGTTGAGACAGGATCAGCTGGAGCTAACTATGGCTACACCTTC.

This clonotype was found a few times. The junction differs from germline at one of its ends, possibly a read error. The chain employs TRBV25-1 and TRBJ2-5, with D perhaps matching TRBD1 (8 bases). This CDR3 comprises 14 residues. The germline V gene has CDR1 MGHDK and CDR2 SYGVNS. The CDR3 is CASSEYGDRREQCF. The DNA of the CDR3 is TGTGCCAGCAGTGAATATGGGGACAGGCGGGAGCAGTGCTTC.

The chain couples TRBV5-1 to TRBJ1-5; D uncertain. The CDR3 consists of 11 residues. The V and J ends lost 2 bases and 15 bases respectively, with 12 bases between them. Per germline, CDR1 SGHRS and CDR2 YFSETQ. The CDR3 reads CASSLGRGRHF. CDR3 DNA sequence: TGCGCCAGCAGCTTAGGACGCGGGCGGCATTTT.

This clonotype occurred a few times. The J gene is TRBJ2-4, the V gene TRBV28, with TRBD1 matching over 10 bases. This CDR3 has 16 amino acids. Germline lookup yields CDR1 MDHEN and CDR2 SYDVKM. V lost 6 bases, J lost 1 base, and 6 bases stayed unmatched. This chain's CDR3 is CASSPTGQGAKNIQYF. The CDR3, as DNA: TGTGCCAGCAGCCCAACGGGACAGGGGGCCAAAAACATTCAGTACTTC.

This clonotype showed up just a few times. The chain has TRBV6-6 and TRBJ2-3; D call uncertain. The germline CDR1 and CDR2 sequences are MNHNY and SVGAGI (reference sequence). The CDR3 extends over 14 amino acids. The germline V and J ends were trimmed by 4 bases and 0 bases, with 8 bases remaining between them. CDR3 amino acids: CASSSPSSTDTQYF. The CDR3 nucleotides are TGTGCCAGCAGTTCTCCCAGCAGCACAGATACGCAGTATTTT.

This clonotype was picked up a small number of times. This sequence joins TRBV20-1 and TRBJ2-1; tentatively, D is TRBD2 (6 bases). The CDR3 has 14 amino acids. Germline V CDR1 and CDR2: DFQATT, SNEGSKA (reference sequence). V lost 3 bases and J 5 bases, leaving 14 bases between the germline ends. The CDR3 nucleotides read TGCAGTGCTAGGGGAGGAGTTATACACAATGAGCAGTTCTTC. Translating it yields CSARGGVIHNEQFF.

This clonotype was found a few times. The chain carries TRBV11-2 and TRBJ2-3, with 7 bases matching TRBD2. Trimming removed 3 bases from V and 3 bases from J; junction bases left unmatched: 12. CDR3 length: 17 amino acids. Germline assignment: CDR1 SGHAT and CDR2 FQNNGV. This CDR3 reads CASSFPKTSSGTDTQYF. CDR3 DNA sequence: TGTGCCAGCAGCTTTCCCAAGACTAGCTCGGGGACAGATACGCAGTATTTT.